The source of this T cell receptor (beta chain) is a study of T cell responses to AZD1222 COVID-19 vaccine. The study, taken as a whole, reports: The study reported that nearly half of spike-specific TCRs target unmutated variant regions. Just six AZD1222 recipients tested seropositive at baseline.

Germline V CDR1 and CDR2: MNHNY, SVGAGI (reference sequence). This CDR3 is built from 14 residues. Trimming took 7 bases from V and 9 from J, leaving 16 bases between them. Only in-frame clones appear in the TCRdb table, and some are missing; sequencing was by immunoSEQ multiplex PCR. This sample has around 120,000 clones, with around 93% found just once. Of note for this clone: As yet, its antigen is unknown.

The source of this sequence is an adult in good health. The sample in question was peripheral blood, obtained on day 0 of AZD1222 vaccination. V and J are TRBV6-6 and TRBJ1-6, with D uncertain. This chain's CDR3 is CASNLPMVGSPLHF. The CDR3, as DNA: TGTGCCAGCAACCTACCGATGGTGGGTTCACCCCTCCACTTT.